A single sample gave rise to the 21 T cell receptor beta chains below, sequenced in a study of blood T cell repertoires in COVID-19. The assay was immunoSEQ multiplex PCR, and TCRdb's table has in-frame clones only and misses some. Among about 150,000 clones listed, 75% to 85% were seen once. The sequencing input was peripheral blood. The receptor set was obtained from a woman aged 55-75 years with COVID-19, enrolled during active disease.

DNA for the CDR3: TGTGCCAGCAGCTCCCCTTGGTCCCAGATTTATGAAGCTTTCTTT. Its protein product is CASSSPWSQIYEAFF. The chain carries TRBV7-9 and TRBJ1-1; D not certain. Trimming took off 4 bases at V and 7 bases at J, with 19 bases between the two ends. Germline loops: CDR1 SEHNR, CDR2 FQNEAQ (reference sequence). The CDR3 consists of 15 residues.

The V gene is TRBV30, the J gene TRBJ2-3; 10 bases align to TRBD2. J gave up 1 base and V 0 bases, and 1 base lay outside the gene matches. Germline-derived CDR1 and CDR2 are GTSNPN and SVGIG (reference sequence). The length of the CDR3 is 15 residues. The CDR3 spells CAWSVGTSGTDTQYF. The CDR3 DNA sequence: TGTGCCTGGAGTGTAGGGACTAGCGGCACAGATACGCAGTATTTT.

The J gene is TRBJ2-5, the V gene TRBV9; the match to TRBD2 covers 9 bases. Germline CDR1 is SGDLS and CDR2 is YYNGEE. With V trimmed by 0 bases and J by 1 base, 4 bases remained unmatched. The CDR3 runs 16 residues. DNA of the CDR3: TGTGCCAGCAGCGTAGGCGCGCGGGAGGGCCAAGAGACCCAGTACTTC. Its translation: CASSVGAREGQETQYF.

This chain connects TRBV11-2 to TRBJ1-2; 9 bases align to TRBD1. The CDR3 consists of 13 residues. CDR1 is SGHAT and CDR2 is FQNNGV in the germline V gene. Trimming removed 5 bases from V and 8 bases from J; junction bases left unmatched: 6. The CDR3 protein is CASSATGGQGYTF. The CDR3 nucleotides read TGTGCCAGCAGCGCTACAGGGGGCCAAGGCTACACCTTC.

The J gene is TRBJ1-6, the V gene TRBV7-9; 7 nucleotides line up with TRBD1. Germline V gene sequence: CDR1 SEHNR, CDR2 FQNEAQ (reference sequence). The CDR3 covers 14 residues. The ends lost 5 bases at V and 7 bases at J; junction bases unmatched: 5. The chain's CDR3 is CASSVGQENSPLHF. The CDR3 nucleotides are TGTGCCAGCAGCGTAGGACAGGAGAATTCACCCCTCCACTTT. The full variable domain, rest sourced from reference TRBV7-9 and TRBJ1-6, is DTGVSQNPRHKITKRGQNVTFRCDPISEHNRLYWYRQTLGQGPEFLTYFQNEAQLEKSRLLSDRFSAERPKGSFSTLEIQRTEQGDSAMYLCASSVGQENSPLHFGNGTRLTVT.

The genes are TRBV19 and TRBJ1-4; TRBD1 matches at 10 bases. CDR3 length equals 16 residues. V gave up 5 bases and J gave up 8 bases; unmatched junction bases: 11. Germline V CDR1 and CDR2: LNHDA, SQIVND (reference sequence). CDR3 sequence reads: CASSAWDRGRGEKLFF. Written as DNA, the CDR3 is TGTGCCAGTAGTGCATGGGACAGGGGCCGAGGGGAAAAACTGTTTTTT.

The V and J genes are TRBV7-9 and TRBJ2-1, with no clear D. Germline assignment: CDR1 SEHNR and CDR2 FQNEAQ (reference sequence). V gave up 6 bases and J gave up 4 bases, with 4 bases separating them. The CDR3 totals 11 residues. The CDR3 DNA sequence: TGTGCCAGCAGGGAGTACAATGAGCAGTTCTTC. It is translated as CASREYNEQFF.

The chain uses TRBV4-1 and TRBJ1-5; D not certain. The CDR3 is 14 amino acids. The germline gives CDR1 MGHRA, CDR2 YSYEKL. Between the trimmed V and J ends, which lost 3 bases and 0 bases, there was a span of 6 bases. CDR3 bases: TGCGCCAGCAGCCACGACTTTAGCAATCAGCCCCAGCATTTT. Translation: CASSHDFSNQPQHF.

V usage is TRBV15 and J usage is TRBJ2-3; 8 bases fit TRBD2. J lost 0 bases, V lost 4 bases, and 15 bases had no gene match. Looked up from germline, CDR1 is LNHNV and CDR2 is YYDKDF (reference sequence). The CDR3 totals 19 residues. CDR3 in DNA: TGTGCCACCAGCACCCGTCGTAGCGGGGTTCCTTCAAGCACAGATACGCAGTATTTT. Translated: CATSTRRSGVPSSTDTQYF.

The gene calls are TRBV19 and TRBJ2-1; 8 nucleotides match TRBD2. The CDR3 spans 16 residues. The V gene end was trimmed by 3 bases and the J gene end by 2 bases; junction bases not matched to a gene: 6. CDR1 is LNHDA, CDR2 SQIVND, per germline (reference sequence). The CDR3 region has the DNA TGTGCCAGTAGTATTTGGCTAGCGGGTGCCTACAATGAGCAGTTCTTC. Amino acids: CASSIWLAGAYNEQFF.

Comment on this clone: The CDR3 carries no conserved terminal phenylalanine or tryptophan, so it likely arises from a read error. V is TRBV20-1 and J is TRBJ1-5; the match to TRBD1 covers 8 bases. Germline values: CDR1 DFQATT, CDR2 SNEGSKA (reference sequence). After removal of 3 bases from V and 11 bases from J, the junction contained 12 bases not matched to a gene. The CDR3 extends over 14 amino acids. CDR3 sequence: CSASPGQGGWSQHL. CDR3 nucleotides: TGCAGTGCTAGTCCCGGACAGGGTGGTTGGTCCCAGCATCTT.

Points on this clone: Other DNA sequences in this specimen translate into the identical CDR3. This rearrangement joins TRBV3-1 (or the pseudogene TRBV3-2) to TRBJ1-2; D is uncertain. The ends were cut back, 6 bases at V and 0 bases at J, with 11 bases in the middle. Germline values: CDR1 LGHDT, CDR2 YNNKEL (reference sequence). The CDR3 is 14 amino acids. The DNA for the CDR3 is TGTGCCAGCAGTCCGAGCCCCCCTAACTATGGCTACACCTTC. This translates into CASSPSPPNYGYTF.

This chain connects TRBV11-2 to TRBJ2-5, with D hard to call. Germline CDR1 SGHAT, CDR2 FQNNGV. V lost 2 bases, J lost 3 bases, and 13 bases lay in between. CDR3 length: 15 amino acids. Here the CDR3 reads CASSLRRNLKETQYF. CDR3 DNA: TGTGCCAGCAGCTTAAGGCGGAACCTCAAAGAGACCCAGTACTTC.

The chain carries TRBV7-5 and TRBJ2-7; TRBD1 is the table's D call, not checked against the DNA. TRBV7-5 is assigned pseudogene status. This CDR3 is built from 19 residues. The DNA for the CDR3 is TGTGCCAGAAGCTTCCCCCTCTCAGGGTCAGGAATAAGGAACTACGAGCAGTACGTC. This sequence encodes CARSFPLSGSGIRNYEQYV.

This clone has just a few counts. The chain employs TRBV13 and TRBJ2-7; 8 nucleotides line up with TRBD2. Germline V gene lookup returns CDR1 PRHDT and CDR2 FYEKMQ (reference sequence). The J segment lost 2 bases and the V segment lost 0 bases, leaving 3 bases of the junction unmatched. The CDR3 covers 15 residues. CDR3 amino acids: CASSLGAGDAYEQYF. The CDR3 DNA is TGTGCCAGCAGCTTAGGAGCGGGAGATGCCTACGAGCAGTACTTC.

As to this clone: Other DNA variants within this sample encode the same CDR3. The chain couples TRBV5-4 to TRBJ2-5, with TRBD2 identical over 14 bases. The germline gives CDR1 SGHNT, CDR2 YYREEE (reference sequence). The CDR3 runs 16 residues. The ends lost 4 bases at V and 2 bases at J; junction bases unmatched: 4. The CDR3, as DNA: TGTGCCAGCAGCCTCGGACTAGCGGGGGGTCAAGAGACCCAGTACTTC. Its protein product is CASSLGLAGGQETQYF.

The CDR3 reads CASSVDVGQGHGYTF. Written as DNA, the CDR3 is TGTGCCAGCAGCGTAGATGTTGGACAGGGACATGGCTACACCTTC. V and J are TRBV9 and TRBJ1-2, with TRBD1 matching 8 bases. CDR3 length equals 15 residues. Germline V gene lookup returns CDR1 SGDLS and CDR2 YYNGEE. Germline trimming cut 0 bases from V and 6 bases from J; bases unmatched to any gene: 7.

The chain employs TRBV18 and TRBJ2-2; maybe TRBD1 (5 bases). CDR3 length: 15 amino acids. The ends were cut back, 2 bases at V and 4 bases at J, with 11 bases in the middle. Germline lookup yields CDR1 KGHSH and CDR2 LQKENI. The DNA of the CDR3 is TGTGCCAGCTCACCAGAGGCAGGGATCACCGGGGAGCTGTTTTTT. Its translation is CASSPEAGITGELFF.

About this clone: The same CDR3 is also encoded by other DNA sequences in this sample. The V and J genes are TRBV19 and TRBJ1-1, with a tentative D call TRBD1 (6 bases). Germline CDR1 LNHDA, CDR2 SQIVND (reference sequence). V lost 3 bases to trimming and J lost 0 bases, with 8 bases between them. The CDR3 has 14 residues. DNA for the CDR3: TGTGCCAGTAGTATGGACAGACTGAACACTGAAGCTTTCTTT. As protein: CASSMDRLNTEAFF.

The chain is built from TRBV19 and TRBJ2-6; D is uncertain. The CDR3 has 17 amino acids. Trimming pared 3 bases from V and 1 base from J, leaving 13 bases between. Germline loops: CDR1 LNHDA, CDR2 SQIVND (reference sequence). This chain's CDR3 is CASSISVTKSGANVLTF. The CDR3 nucleotides read TGTGCCAGTAGTATCTCGGTCACGAAGTCTGGGGCCAACGTCCTGACTTTC.

The chain has TRBV5-1 and TRBJ2-2; tentatively, D is TRBD1 (5 bases). This CDR3 has 15 residues. V lost 0 bases and J lost 4, with 10 bases in between. Germline loops: CDR1 SGHRS, CDR2 YFSETQ. Here the CDR3 reads CASSLEGRGTGELFF. The CDR3 nucleotides are TGCGCCAGCAGCTTGGAGGGGCGCGGCACCGGGGAGCTGTTTTTT.